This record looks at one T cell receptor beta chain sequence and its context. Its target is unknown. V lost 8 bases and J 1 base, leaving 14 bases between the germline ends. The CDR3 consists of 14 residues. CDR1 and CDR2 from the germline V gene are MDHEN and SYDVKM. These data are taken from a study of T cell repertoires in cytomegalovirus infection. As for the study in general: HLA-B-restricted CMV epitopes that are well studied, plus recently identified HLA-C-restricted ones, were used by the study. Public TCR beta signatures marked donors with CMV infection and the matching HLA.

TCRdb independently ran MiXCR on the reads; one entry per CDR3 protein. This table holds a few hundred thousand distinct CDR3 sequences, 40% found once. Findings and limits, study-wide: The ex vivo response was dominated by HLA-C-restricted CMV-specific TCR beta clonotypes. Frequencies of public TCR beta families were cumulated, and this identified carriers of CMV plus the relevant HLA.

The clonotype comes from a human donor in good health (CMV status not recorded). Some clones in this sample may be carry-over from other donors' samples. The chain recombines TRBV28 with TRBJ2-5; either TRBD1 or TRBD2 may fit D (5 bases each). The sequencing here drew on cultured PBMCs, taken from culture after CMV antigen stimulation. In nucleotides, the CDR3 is TGTGCCAGCCTGCGGAGGCAGGGCCAAGAGACCCAGTACTTC. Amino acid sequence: CASLRRQGQETQYF.